This entry lists 20 T cell receptor beta chains sequenced from one sample in a study of human T cells and chemical hapten exposure. Regarding time point: pre-sensitization, week 0. The sample's treatment: therapeutic diphenylcyclopropenone sensitization with weekly scalp DPC. MiXCR was run by TCRdb on the RACE reads, yielding one entry per CDR3 protein. The table has about 250,000 distinct CDR3 sequences, approximately 7.5% seen once; the top ten hold roughly 1.2%. Here the sequenced sample was whole blood, taken in connection with sensitization to the hapten diphenylcyclopropenone (DPC). Every receptor here comes from a man aged 18 to 30 with alopecia areata. Some clones in this sample may be carry-over from other donors' samples.

This clonotype has a count of ten or more. The rearrangement uses TRBV11-2 and TRBJ2-5, with D uncertain. Germline CDR1 and CDR2: SGHAT and FQNNGV. This CDR3 has 15 residues. Trimming pared 5 bases from V and 5 bases from J, leaving 18 bases between. The CDR3 loop is CASSRPVGSGETQYF. The CDR3 region has the DNA TGTGCCAGCAGCCGCCCGGTAGGGTCTGGGGAGACCCAGTACTTC.

This chain links TRBV13 with TRBJ1-6; no reliable D call. The V and J ends lost 6 bases and 0 bases respectively, with 12 bases between them. The CDR3 runs to 16 residues. Germline assignment: CDR1 PRHDT and CDR2 FYEKMQ (reference sequence). In nucleotides, the CDR3 is TGTGCCAGCAGGGCTGGATTGAGCTCCTATAATTCACCCCTCCACTTT. Translated: CASRAGLSSYNSPLHF. Variable domain in full (rest from reference TRBV13 and TRBJ1-6): AAGVIQSPRHLIKEKRETATLKCYPIPRHDTVYWYQQGPGQDPQFLISFYEKMQSDKGSIPDRFSAQQFSDYHSELNMSSLELGDSALYFCASRAGLSSYNSPLHFGNGTRLTVT.

This clonotype was detected ten times or more. The J gene is TRBJ1-1, the V gene TRBV6-2 or TRBV6-3, with 8 bases that match TRBD1. The CDR3 spans 14 residues. Germline assignment: CDR1 MNHEY and CDR2 SVGEGT. Losses at the gene ends were 2 bases for V and 8 bases for J; bases not matched to a gene: 7. CDR3 nucleotides: TGTGCCAGCAGTTACCGGACAGGGTTGGGGGAAGCTTTCTTT. Residues: CASSYRTGLGEAFF.

The gene calls are TRBV10-1 and TRBJ2-7; D is unresolved. There are 12 residues in the CDR3. Trimming removed 2 bases from V and 5 bases from J, with 7 bases in between. Germline V gene lookup returns CDR1 WNHNN and CDR2 SYGVQD (reference sequence). CDR3: CASSEPNNEQYF. CDR3 DNA sequence: TGCGCCAGCAGTGAGCCTAATAACGAGCAGTACTTC.

This clonotype was recorded at least ten times. V usage is TRBV4-1 and J usage is TRBJ2-3, with D tentatively TRBD1 (6 bases). Trimming took 0 bases from V and 1 from J, leaving 11 bases between them. The CDR3 sequence is 16 residues long. CDR1 and CDR2 from the germline V gene are MGHRA and YSYEKL. The DNA of the CDR3 is TGCGCCAGCAGCCAAGAATTAGGGGGAGGCACAGATACGCAGTATTTT. Translated, it gives CASSQELGGGTDTQYF.

V usage is TRBV6-2 or TRBV6-3 and J usage is TRBJ2-6, with D unclear. V lost 3 bases and J 4 bases, leaving 13 bases between the germline ends. CDR1 and CDR2 from the germline V gene are MNHEY and SVGEGT. The CDR3 extends over 16 amino acids. CDR3 DNA: TGTGCCAGCAGTTATAACGATTGGGCCGGGGCCAACGTCCTGACTTTC. Amino acids: CASSYNDWAGANVLTF.

The chain carries TRBV20-1 and TRBJ2-2, with TRBD2 matching over 10 bases. Germline trimming cut 5 bases from V and 3 bases from J; bases unmatched to any gene: 6. The CDR3 extends over 15 amino acids. The germline V gene encodes CDR1 DFQATT and CDR2 SNEGSKA (reference sequence). Here the CDR3 DNA reads TGCAGTGCTGTAACTAGCGGGGATGACACCGGGGAGCTGTTTTTT. The encoded protein is CSAVTSGDDTGELFF.

This clonotype was counted between two and nine times. J is TRBJ2-4 and V is TRBV20-1, with D uncertain. Trimming took 2 bases from V and 1 from J, leaving 9 bases between them. Per germline, CDR1 DFQATT and CDR2 SNEGSKA (reference sequence). This CDR3 is 14 amino acids long. This CDR3 reads CSARPTGAKNIQYF. The CDR3, as DNA: TGCAGTGCTAGACCTACCGGGGCCAAAAACATTCAGTACTTC.

The table lists this clonotype with many counts. This chain joins TRBV20-1 and TRBJ1-4; D might be TRBD1 (5 bases). Germline CDR1 is DFQATT and CDR2 is SNEGSKA (reference sequence). This CDR3 has 16 residues. Trimming stripped 0 bases from V and 6 bases from J, with 17 bases between. The CDR3, as DNA: TGCAGTGCTAGAGATCCAGGGACGTATGATTATGAAAAACTGTTTTTT. The encoded protein is CSARDPGTYDYEKLFF.

This clonotype was counted between two and nine times. V is TRBV5-4 and J is TRBJ1-6; no firm D call. The CDR3 is 14 residues long. Trimming took off 1 base at V and 7 bases at J, with 9 bases between the two ends. CDR1 and CDR2 (germline): SGHNT, YYREEE (reference sequence). This CDR3 reads CASSLTRSNSPLHF. In DNA, the CDR3 is TGTGCCAGCAGCTTGACCCGCTCAAATTCACCCCTCCACTTT.

The chain combines TRBV12-3 or TRBV12-4 with TRBJ1-4; 9 nucleotides line up with TRBD1. The junction had 4 bases not matched to a gene; V was cut back by 5 bases and J by 6 bases. There are 14 residues in the CDR3. CDR3 DNA: TGTGCCAGCAGTCAGGGACAGGGTGATGAAAAACTGTTTTTT. Protein product: CASSQGQGDEKLFF.

This clonotype was detected many times. DNA for the CDR3: TGTGCCAGCAGCTTAGGGGTCCAGGGGTCCGGAAAACTGTTTTTT. Its translation is CASSLGVQGSGKLFF. The chain carries TRBV7-2 and TRBJ1-4; the D gene is possibly TRBD1 (6 bases). Germline V CDR1 and CDR2: SGHTA, FQGNSA. The length of the CDR3 is 15 residues. Trimming cost V 1 base and J 10 bases, with 16 bases left between them. Combining the CDR3 with reference TRBV7-2 and TRBJ1-4 gives the whole variable domain GAGVSQSPSNKVTEKGKDVELRCDPISGHTALYWYRQSLGQGLEFLIYFQGNSAPDKSGLPSDRFSAERTGGSVSTLTIQRTQQEDSAVYLCASSLGVQGSGKLFFGSGTQLSVL.

This clonotype was detected only a few times. The chain couples TRBV7-9 to TRBJ2-5, with 10 bases fitting TRBD1. This CDR3 is built from 15 residues. The V and J ends lost 5 bases and 4 bases, in that order; junction bases with no gene match: 7. In germline, CDR1 is SEHNR, CDR2 FQNEAQ (reference sequence). CDR3 in amino acids: CASSRPGQGRETQYF. The CDR3 bases are TGTGCCAGCAGCCGGCCGGGACAGGGGAGAGAGACCCAGTACTTC.

This clonotype has a handful of counts. The V gene is TRBV7-2, the J gene TRBJ1-1, with 7 bases lining up with TRBD1. The trim removed 4 bases at V and 12 bases at J, leaving 14 bases unmatched. CDR3 size: 14 residues. The germline gives CDR1 SGHTA, CDR2 FQGNSA. This CDR3 is CASSSSGTALKTFF. As DNA, the CDR3 is TGTGCCAGCAGCTCATCCGGGACAGCCCTGAAAACTTTCTTT.

The rearrangement uses TRBV5-1 and TRBJ2-7; 9 bases are a match to TRBD1. The CDR3 is 13 amino acids. CDR1 and CDR2 (germline): SGHRS, YFSETQ. Losses at the gene ends were 4 bases for V and 2 bases for J; bases not matched to a gene: 1. CDR3 nucleotides: TGCGCCAGCAGCCGGACAGGGGCCTACGAGCAGTACTTC. Protein: CASSRTGAYEQYF.

This clonotype was observed at least ten times. The genes are TRBV28 and TRBJ2-5, with TRBD2 matching 12 bases. The ends lost 8 bases at V and 3 bases at J; junction bases unmatched: 4. The CDR3 is 14 residues long. CDR1 is MDHEN, CDR2 SYDVKM, per germline. CDR3 protein: CASGLAGMEETQYF. CDR3 DNA sequence: TGTGCCAGCGGACTAGCGGGGATGGAAGAGACCCAGTACTTC. Combining the CDR3 with reference TRBV28 and TRBJ2-5 gives the whole variable domain DVKVTQSSRYLVKRTGEKVFLECVQDMDHENMFWYRQDPGLGLRLIYFSYDVKMKEKGDIPEGYSVSREKKERFSLILESASTNQTSMYLCASGLAGMEETQYFGPGTRLLVL.

This chain uses TRBV20-1 with TRBJ2-1; D is uncertain. V lost 2 bases to trimming and J lost 6 bases, with 11 bases between them. CDR3 length: 13 residues. Germline CDR1 is DFQATT and CDR2 is SNEGSKA (reference sequence). CDR3 sequence reads: CSARRPGSNEQFF. In DNA form, the CDR3 reads TGCAGTGCTAGACGCCCAGGATCCAATGAGCAGTTCTTC.

This clonotype occurred many times. The J gene is TRBJ2-7, the V gene TRBV6-2 or TRBV6-3; no reliable D call. V was cut by 3 bases and J by 1 base, with 16 bases left in between. The CDR3 consists of 16 residues. Per the germline V gene, CDR1 is MNHEY and CDR2 is SVGEGT. The CDR3 bases are TGTGCCAGCAGTTATGTTTCCGTAAGAGAATCCTACGAGCAGTACTTC. Translation gives CASSYVSVRESYEQYF.

This clonotype appeared a few times. The CDR3 carries no conserved terminal phenylalanine or tryptophan, so it likely arises from a read error. No DNA is shown, since the ends of the CDR3 on it are uncertain; the CDR3 is the one TCRdb lists. J is TRBJ1-1 and V is TRBV5-1; the table's D call, TRBD1, was not checked against the DNA. The CDR3 is 13 residues long, counting both termini. In germline, CDR1 is SGHRS, CDR2 YFSETQ. The CDR3 here is CASSPTQDRVGSN.

The rearrangement uses TRBV20-1 and TRBJ2-2; D is possibly TRBD1 (6 bases). V lost 6 bases to trimming and J lost 4 bases, with 15 bases between them. Germline CDR1 and CDR2: DFQATT and SNEGSKA (reference sequence). This CDR3 spans 14 amino acids. This CDR3 reads CSAEQGKATGELFF. CDR3 nucleotides: TGCAGTGCCGAGCAGGGGAAGGCCACCGGGGAGCTGTTTTTT.